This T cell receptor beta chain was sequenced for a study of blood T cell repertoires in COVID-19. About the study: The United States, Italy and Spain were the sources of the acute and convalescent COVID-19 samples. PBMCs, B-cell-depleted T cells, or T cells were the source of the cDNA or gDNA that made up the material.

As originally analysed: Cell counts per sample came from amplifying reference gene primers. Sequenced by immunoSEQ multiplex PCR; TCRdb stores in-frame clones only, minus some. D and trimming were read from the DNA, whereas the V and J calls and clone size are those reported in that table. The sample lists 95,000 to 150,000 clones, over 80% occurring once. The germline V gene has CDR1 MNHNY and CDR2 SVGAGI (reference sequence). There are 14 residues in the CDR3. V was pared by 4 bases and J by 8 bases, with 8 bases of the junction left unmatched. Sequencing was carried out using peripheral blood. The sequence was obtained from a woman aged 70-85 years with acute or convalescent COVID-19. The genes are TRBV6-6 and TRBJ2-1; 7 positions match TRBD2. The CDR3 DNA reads TGTGCCAGCAGTTGGGAGGTAGCGGGCGATGAGCAGTTCTTC. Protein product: CASSWEVAGDEQFF.